The 21 T cell receptor beta chains reported below all come from one sample, sequenced in a study of PD-1 blockade in mismatch repair-deficient tumors. Here immunoSEQ multiplex PCR was the method, and the copy in TCRdb shows in-frame clones only, minus some. The sample shows some 97,000 clones, 70% to 85% of them seen only once. The sequenced sample was peripheral blood, obtained less than 37 weeks after starting pembrolizumab. These TCRs come from an adult with mismatch repair-deficient cancer.

CDR3 in DNA: TGCGCCAGCAGCTTGGCGAGGACACCCCCTACGCAGTATTTT. It is translated as CASSLARTPPTQYF. V is TRBV5-1 and J is TRBJ2-3; D perhaps matches TRBD1 (5 bases). Trimming left V 0 bases short and J 8 bases short, with 13 bases between. Germline-derived CDR1 and CDR2 are SGHRS and YFSETQ. The CDR3 spans 14 residues.

Comments on this clone: The identical CDR3 is also encoded by other nucleotide sequences in the sample. The chain carries TRBV7-2 and TRBJ2-1; 12 nucleotides align to TRBD2. V gave up 5 bases and J gave up 1 base; unmatched junction bases: 3. CDR3 length: 16 amino acids. Germline lookup yields CDR1 SGHTA and CDR2 FQGNSA. In nucleotides, the CDR3 is TGTGCCAGCAGCAGGACTAGCGGGACTTCCTACAATGAGCAGTTCTTC. Its translation: CASSRTSGTSYNEQFF.

This clone was observed a single time. The chain has TRBV7-9 and TRBJ2-5; possible D gene TRBD1, 5 bases. The tail of the sequence fits TRBJ2-7 better, so the J call may be wrong. CDR3 size: 14 residues. Germline lookup yields CDR1 SEHNR and CDR2 FQNEAQ (reference sequence). For the CDR3, the DNA is TGTGCCAGCAGTCCTACAGGTAGCTCCTACGAGCAGTACTTC. This encodes CASSPTGSSYEQYF.

This chain joins TRBV5-4 and TRBJ1-4, with TRBD1 matching 10 bases. This CDR3 is 17 amino acids long. The germline V gene encodes CDR1 SGHNT and CDR2 YYREEE (reference sequence). V lost 2 bases and J lost 7; bases outside the gene matches: 11. The CDR3 region is CASSFRLTGGWSEKLFF. DNA of the CDR3: TGTGCCAGCAGCTTCCGACTGACAGGGGGCTGGAGTGAAAAACTGTTTTTT. Looking up the rest from reference TRBV5-4 and TRBJ1-4 gives the full variable domain: ETGVTQSPTHLIKTRGQQVTLRCSSQSGHNTVSWYQQALGQGPQFIFQYYREEENGRGNFPPRFSGLQFPNYSSELNVNALELDDSALYLCASSFRLTGGWSEKLFFGSGTQLSVL.

The rearrangement links TRBV6-1 to TRBJ1-3; D may be TRBD1 (6 bases). V was trimmed by 6 bases and J by 7 bases, leaving 13 bases between them. The CDR3 totals 13 residues. Germline V gene lookup returns CDR1 MNHNS and CDR2 SASEGT. The CDR3 sequence is CASRDSGGNTIYF. The CDR3 nucleotides read TGTGCCAGCAGGGACAGTGGAGGGAACACCATATATTTT.

The J gene is TRBJ2-7, the V gene TRBV5-1; D remains ambiguous. Germline CDR1 is SGHRS and CDR2 is YFSETQ. V lost 0 bases and J lost 6, with 7 bases in between. The CDR3 consists of 12 residues. CDR3 bases: TGCGCCAGCAGCTTGGCCCCCCGCGAGCAGTACTTC. Translation gives CASSLAPREQYF.

This chain joins TRBV7-9 and TRBJ1-3; 7 nucleotides match TRBD1. After removal of 5 bases from V and 2 bases from J, the junction contained 6 bases not matched to a gene. Germline V CDR1 and CDR2: SEHNR, FQNEAQ (reference sequence). The CDR3 length is 15 residues. In DNA, the CDR3 is TGTGCCAGCAGCCGACAGGGCACTCCTGGAAACACCATATATTTT. This gives the protein CASSRQGTPGNTIYF. The full variable domain, with the rest looked up from reference TRBV7-9 and TRBJ1-3, is DTGVSQNPRHKITKRGQNVTFRCDPISEHNRLYWYRQTLGQGPEFLTYFQNEAQLEKSRLLSDRFSAERPKGSFSTLEIQRTEQGDSAMYLCASSRQGTPGNTIYFGEGSWLTVV.

The chain has TRBV5-1 and TRBJ2-7; D is uncertain. This CDR3 has 15 amino acids. Germline V gene data show CDR1 as SGHRS and CDR2 as YFSETQ. Trimming left V 0 bases short and J 4 bases short, with 14 bases between. In DNA form, the CDR3 reads TGCGCCAGCAGCTTGGACGGGCAGTACAGTTACGAGCAGTACTTC. Encoded protein: CASSLDGQYSYEQYF.

In this sample, this clone turned up once. V gene TRBV5-1 combines with J gene TRBJ1-5; D uncertain. CDR1 is SGHRS and CDR2 is YFSETQ in the germline V gene. This CDR3 comprises 15 residues. V lost 0 bases and J lost 1, with 8 bases in between. CDR3 region: CASSLDGRSNQPQHF. DNA for the CDR3: TGCGCCAGCAGCTTGGATGGCAGGAGCAATCAGCCCCAGCATTTT.

The rearrangement joins TRBV5-4 to TRBJ1-4; 7 nucleotides agree with TRBD1. Germline values: CDR1 SGHNT, CDR2 YYREEE (reference sequence). V lost 3 bases to trimming and J lost 7 bases; unmatched junction nucleotides: 12. This CDR3 region has 16 residues. The CDR3 reads CASSYRQGGIGEKLFF. In DNA, the CDR3 is TGTGCCAGCAGCTACCGACAGGGAGGGATCGGTGAAAAACTGTTTTTT.

The chain carries TRBV21-1 and TRBJ2-3; the D call of TRBD2 is as the table states it, not checked on the DNA. TRBV21-1 counts as a pseudogene. CDR3 length: 16 amino acids. DNA for the CDR3: TGTGCCAGCAGCAAAGCGGCGGGAGGACCCCTGGATACGCAGTATTTT. It encodes CASSKAAGGPLDTQYF.

The chain links TRBV5-5 to TRBJ2-5; TRBD2 might be the D (5 bases). There are 14 residues in the CDR3. Germline loops: CDR1 SGHKS, CDR2 YYEKEE (reference sequence). Between the trimmed V and J ends, which lost 2 bases and 4 bases, there was a span of 12 bases. The CDR3 nucleotides are TGTGCCAGCAGCTTACGGCTAAGCGGAGAGACCCAGTACTTC. It codes for CASSLRLSGETQYF.

In nucleotides, the CDR3 is TGTGCCAGCAGCTCCGGGACGGATACTTACGAGCAGTACTTC. Translation: CASSSGTDTYEQYF. The V gene is TRBV7-9, the J gene TRBJ2-7; TRBD1 or TRBD2 may be the D gene (5 bases each). The CDR3 extends over 14 amino acids. Trimming removed 4 bases at V and 4 bases at J, with 14 bases between. Germline assignment: CDR1 SEHNR and CDR2 FQNEAQ (reference sequence).

This chain uses TRBV4-1 with TRBJ2-3; D is undetermined. The V and J ends lost 4 bases and 6 bases respectively, with 11 bases between them. The germline gives CDR1 MGHRA, CDR2 YSYEKL. CDR3 length equals 13 residues. The CDR3 protein is CASSPPKRDTQYF. The CDR3 coding sequence is TGCGCCAGCAGCCCCCCCAAGCGTGATACGCAGTATTTT.

The J gene is TRBJ1-5, the V gene TRBV7-2; 7 nucleotides align to TRBD1. CDR1 and CDR2 from the germline V gene are SGHTA and FQGNSA. The ends lost 5 bases at V and 5 bases at J; junction bases unmatched: 12. The CDR3 is 16 amino acids. In nucleotides, the CDR3 is TGTGCCAGCAGCCCCGGGCAGGGGGGGTTGCATCAGCCCCAGCATTTT. Amino acids: CASSPGQGGLHQPQHF.

The chain has TRBV4-1 and TRBJ1-1, with TRBD1 matching 9 bases. The germline V gene encodes CDR1 MGHRA and CDR2 YSYEKL. The CDR3 is 15 residues long. Germline trimming cut 3 bases from V and 11 bases from J; bases unmatched to any gene: 13. In DNA form, the CDR3 reads TGCGCCAGCAGCCAGGACCCGGGACAGGGCAACCGGGCTTTCTTT. This codes for CASSQDPGQGNRAFF.

The chain has TRBV5-6 and TRBJ1-2, with D possibly TRBD1 on 5 matching bases. Trimming took off 3 bases at V and 4 bases at J, with 16 bases between the two ends. This CDR3 contains 15 residues. CDR1 is SGHDT and CDR2 is YYEEEE in the germline V gene. The CDR3 DNA reads TGTGCCAGCAGCTCACTCCCAGGGATCGGCTATGGCTACACCTTC. It is translated as CASSSLPGIGYGYTF.

The V call is TRBV10-3, the J call TRBJ2-7; possible D gene TRBD2, 5 bases. V was clipped by 4 bases and J by 0 bases, with 7 bases between them. Germline V CDR1 and CDR2: ENHRY, SYGVKD. This CDR3 spans 13 amino acids. CDR3 nucleotides: TGTGCCATCAGTGTACTAGACTCCTACGAGCAGTACTTC. Residues: CAISVLDSYEQYF.

The genes are TRBV4-3 and TRBJ2-4; weak D call: TRBD1 (5 bases). This CDR3 contains 16 residues. Trimming left V 1 base short and J 3 bases short, with 13 bases between. Germline lookup yields CDR1 LGHNA and CDR2 YSLEER. CDR3 nucleotides: TGCGCCAGCAGCCAAGGGCCGACAGAGTACAAAAACATTCAGTACTTC. Encoded protein: CASSQGPTEYKNIQYF.

The rearrangement uses TRBV15 and TRBJ2-7, with D perhaps matching TRBD1 (5 bases). The CDR3 sequence is 14 residues long. Trimming left V 0 bases short and J 2 bases short, with 8 bases between. The germline V gene has CDR1 LNHNV and CDR2 YYDKDF (reference sequence). CDR3 DNA sequence: TGTGCCACCAGCAGAGACAGGGTAGCCTACGAGCAGTACTTC. It yields the protein CATSRDRVAYEQYF.

The V gene is TRBV7-2, the J gene TRBJ2-2; 7 nucleotides match TRBD2. The CDR3 contains 16 residues. The J segment lost 6 bases and the V segment lost 2 bases, leaving 9 bases of the junction unmatched. Germline lookup yields CDR1 SGHTA and CDR2 FQGNSA. CDR3 region: CASSLRRGRTAGELFF. In DNA form, the CDR3 reads TGTGCCAGCAGCTTACGTCGCGGGAGAACGGCCGGGGAGCTGTTTTTT.